Presented here are 22 T cell receptor beta chains from one specimen sequenced in a study of CD8+ T cells in alopecia areata. It was cDNA, reverse transcribed from extracted RNA, that served as the sequencing template. Sequencing was performed with immunoSEQ multiplex PCR; in TCRdb, only in-frame clones are kept and a portion is missing. Of some 150,000 clones listed, about 72% are singletons. This specimen consisted of CD8+ T cells sorted from blood, obtained at week 0. These receptors all stem from a human donor with alopecia areata.

J is TRBJ2-3 and V is TRBV5-1; D unclear. This CDR3 comprises 11 residues. The V and J ends lost 3 bases and 8 bases respectively, with 7 bases between them. The V gene's germline CDR1 is SGHRS and CDR2 YFSETQ. Here the CDR3 DNA reads TGCGCCAGCAGCTACCAAGCTACGCAGTATTTT. It codes for CASSYQATQYF. The full variable domain, its missing parts supplied by reference TRBV5-1 and TRBJ2-3, is KAGVTQTPRYLIKTRGQQVTLSCSPISGHRSVSWYQQTPGQGLQFLFEYFSETQRNKGNFPGRFSGRQFSNSRSEMNVSTLELGDSALYLCASSYQATQYFGPGTRLTVL.

V gene TRBV30 combines with J gene TRBJ1-3; no clear D gene. Trimming took off 4 bases at V and 4 bases at J, with 11 bases between the two ends. CDR3 length: 13 amino acids. The V gene's germline CDR1 is GTSNPN and CDR2 SVGIG (reference sequence). The DNA for the CDR3 is TGTGCCTGGATGTTCTTCCCGGGAAACACCATATATTTT. Residues: CAWMFFPGNTIYF.

This clone was seen only a few times. The rearrangement uses TRBV7-9 and TRBJ2-6; 7 nucleotides match TRBD1. The CDR3 has 16 residues. J lost 0 bases, V lost 5 bases, and 4 bases had no gene match. Germline CDR1 SEHNR, CDR2 FQNEAQ (reference sequence). The CDR3 coding sequence is TGTGCCAGCAGCGGGACAGAGAGCTCTGGGGCCAACGTCCTGACTTTC. The encoded protein is CASSGTESSGANVLTF.

V usage is TRBV27 and J usage is TRBJ1-1; D is undetermined. V was shortened by 8 bases and J by 4 bases, with 14 bases between the two germline ends. CDR1 is MNHEY and CDR2 is SMNVEV in the germline V gene (reference sequence). The CDR3 spans 13 residues. This CDR3 is CASAGSTRTEAFF. For the CDR3, the DNA is TGTGCCAGCGCTGGTAGTACACGCACTGAAGCTTTCTTT.

This clone was counted between two and nine times. V gene TRBV29-1 combines with J gene TRBJ1-2; D possibly corresponds to TRBD1 (5 bases). V was clipped by 2 bases and J by 2 bases, with 9 bases between them. CDR3 length: 13 residues. Germline V gene lookup returns CDR1 SQVTM and CDR2 ANQGSEA. DNA of the CDR3: TGCAGCGTTGAACACAGGCTGAACTATGGCTACACCTTC. Its translation is CSVEHRLNYGYTF.

In this sample, this clone turned up a few times. This chain links TRBV7-8 with TRBJ2-2; D call uncertain. Trimming removed 1 base from V and 4 bases from J, with 4 bases in between. Germline-derived CDR1 and CDR2 are SGHVS and FQNEAQ. This CDR3 has 13 amino acids. The CDR3 coding sequence is TGTGCCAGCAGCTTAGATGTCACCGGGGAGCTGTTTTTT. Its protein product is CASSLDVTGELFF.

The rearrangement links TRBV27 to TRBJ2-3, with a weak D call TRBD2 (6 bases). This CDR3 spans 16 amino acids. CDR1 and CDR2 from the germline V gene are MNHEY and SMNVEV (reference sequence). Trimming left V 0 bases short and J 0 bases short, with 10 bases between. CDR3 coding DNA: TGTGCCAGCAGTTTATCGTTGGGGACTAGCACAGATACGCAGTATTTT. Translated, it gives CASSLSLGTSTDTQYF.

The V and J genes are TRBV4-1 and TRBJ2-7; TRBD1 agrees at 8 bases. The J segment lost 2 bases and the V segment lost 3 bases, leaving 3 bases of the junction unmatched. The CDR3 is 14 residues long. Looked up from germline, CDR1 is MGHRA and CDR2 is YSYEKL. CDR3 region: CASSHSDRAYEQYF. DNA for the CDR3: TGCGCCAGCAGCCACTCGGACAGGGCCTACGAGCAGTACTTC.

Written as DNA, the CDR3 is TGTGCTAGTGGTGAAGAAGGGGGCAATCCCAATCAGCCCCAGCATTTT. This encodes CASGEEGGNPNQPQHF. The rearrangement links TRBV12-5 to TRBJ1-5; TRBD1 matches 7 bases. The CDR3 runs 16 residues. V trimming: 5 bases; J trimming: 3 bases; junction bases outside the gene matches: 10. Germline-derived CDR1 and CDR2 are LGHNT and FRNRAP.

J is TRBJ2-5 and V is TRBV10-3; TRBD1 might be the D (5 bases). There are 11 residues in the CDR3. V lost 10 bases to trimming and J lost 7 bases, with 13 bases between them. Looked up from germline, CDR1 is ENHRY and CDR2 is SYGVKD. DNA of the CDR3: TGTGCCAGTCAGGGTAACGGGACCCAGTACTTC. Translated, it gives CASQGNGTQYF.

The table lists this clone with a few counts. The V and J genes are TRBV4-1 and TRBJ1-1; D gene ambiguous. This CDR3 has 14 residues. CDR1 MGHRA and CDR2 YSYEKL come from the germline V gene. Trimming pared 6 bases from V and 1 base from J, leaving 12 bases between. CDR3 residues: CASRIFRGNTEAFF. The CDR3 region has the DNA TGCGCCAGCAGAATTTTCCGGGGGAACACTGAAGCTTTCTTT.

The chain is built from TRBV27 and TRBJ1-1; tentative D call: TRBD1 (5 bases). Between the trimmed V and J ends, which lost 2 bases and 2 bases, there was a span of 9 bases. Germline lookup yields CDR1 MNHEY and CDR2 SMNVEV (reference sequence). CDR3 length equals 14 residues. The CDR3 nucleotides read TGTGCCAGCAGTTTACAGGGCATCAACACTGAAGCTTTCTTT. This gives the protein CASSLQGINTEAFF.

This clone was seen only a few times. This chain links TRBV5-1 with TRBJ2-5; D perhaps matches TRBD1 (6 bases). CDR1 and CDR2 from the germline V gene are SGHRS and YFSETQ. This CDR3 comprises 14 residues. V lost 2 bases and J 5 bases, leaving 13 bases between the germline ends. CDR3 sequence: CASSFSTGLETQYF. DNA of the CDR3: TGCGCCAGCAGCTTTAGTACAGGGCTGGAGACCCAGTACTTC.

The rearrangement links TRBV4-1 to TRBJ1-4, with D tentatively TRBD1 (6 bases). The CDR3 has 14 amino acids. Trimming cost V 5 bases and J 4 bases, with 11 bases left between them. CDR1 and CDR2 from the germline V gene are MGHRA and YSYEKL. The CDR3 nucleotides are TGCGCCAGCAGCGCGGGACACAGTAATGAAAAACTGTTTTTT. It codes for CASSAGHSNEKLFF.

The chain uses TRBV2 and TRBJ2-5; the D is unclear. The DNA end lines up better with TRBJ2-7; the J call may be wrong. The CDR3 has 13 amino acids. CDR1 SNHLY and CDR2 FYNNEI come from the germline V gene. CDR3 bases: TGTGCCAGCAGTGAAAGCTGGGGCTACGAGCAGTACTTC. Translated, it gives CASSESWGYEQYF.

The chain carries TRBV6-1 and TRBJ2-7; 7 nucleotides line up with TRBD1. The germline gives CDR1 MNHNS, CDR2 SASEGT. V lost 4 bases to trimming and J lost 3 bases; unmatched junction nucleotides: 9. The CDR3 length is 15 residues. The CDR3 loop reads CASSVWDSNNYEQYF. The CDR3 region has the DNA TGTGCCAGCAGTGTTTGGGACAGTAACAACTACGAGCAGTACTTC.

The chain couples TRBV30 to TRBJ2-6; 8 bases map to TRBD1. CDR1 is GTSNPN and CDR2 is SVGIG in the germline V gene (reference sequence). The CDR3 totals 20 residues. The V gene end was trimmed by 3 bases and the J gene end by 0 bases; junction bases not matched to a gene: 16. The CDR3 DNA is TGTGCCTGGAGCTTGGACAGGGTCATGGGGGAATACTCTGGGGCCAACGTCCTGACTTTC. It codes for CAWSLDRVMGEYSGANVLTF.

This clone was seen only once. CDR3 bases: TGTGCCAGCAAGGGACTAGCCGGGGAGCTGTTTTTT. Amino acids: CASKGLAGELFF. The V gene is TRBV13, the J gene TRBJ2-2; 8 nucleotides line up with TRBD2. CDR1 is PRHDT and CDR2 is FYEKMQ in the germline V gene (reference sequence). Losses at the gene ends were 7 bases for V and 6 bases for J; bases not matched to a gene: 1. This CDR3 comprises 12 residues.

For the CDR3, the DNA is TGCAGCGTCCTGACGGACACTGAAGCTTTCTTT. This codes for CSVLTDTEAFF. This rearrangement joins TRBV29-1 to TRBJ1-1; no firm D call. CDR1 and CDR2 from the germline V gene are SQVTM and ANQGSEA. The V end lost 6 bases, the J end lost 3 bases, and 8 bases lay between the germline ends. CDR3 length equals 11 residues.

This clone was seen only once. The rearrangement uses TRBV28 and TRBJ1-2; tentatively, D is TRBD1 (5 bases). The CDR3 length is 11 residues. V was clipped by 2 bases and J by 7 bases, with 5 bases between them. Germline V lookup: CDR1 MDHEN, CDR2 SYDVKM. DNA for the CDR3: TGTGCCAGCAGTTTAGGGGGTGGCTACACCTTC. Protein sequence: CASSLGGGYTF.

The chain links TRBV4-1 to TRBJ2-5, with 8 positions matching TRBD1. Losses at the gene ends were 0 bases for V and 3 bases for J; bases not matched to a gene: 9. This CDR3 has 17 amino acids. Per germline, CDR1 MGHRA and CDR2 YSYEKL. In nucleotides, the CDR3 is TGCGCCAGCAGCCAAGAGAACACGGACAGGGCTAAAGAGACCCAGTACTTC. Residues: CASSQENTDRAKETQYF.

This clone was observed a few times. The chain combines TRBV29-1 with TRBJ2-1, with D hard to call. Germline CDR1 reads SQVTM; CDR2 reads ANQGSEA. Trimming cost V 7 bases and J 0 bases, with 16 bases left between them. The CDR3 has 15 amino acids. The CDR3 reads CSAKNAASSYNEQFF. The DNA of the CDR3 is TGCAGCGCCAAGAACGCAGCTAGCTCCTACAATGAGCAGTTCTTC.